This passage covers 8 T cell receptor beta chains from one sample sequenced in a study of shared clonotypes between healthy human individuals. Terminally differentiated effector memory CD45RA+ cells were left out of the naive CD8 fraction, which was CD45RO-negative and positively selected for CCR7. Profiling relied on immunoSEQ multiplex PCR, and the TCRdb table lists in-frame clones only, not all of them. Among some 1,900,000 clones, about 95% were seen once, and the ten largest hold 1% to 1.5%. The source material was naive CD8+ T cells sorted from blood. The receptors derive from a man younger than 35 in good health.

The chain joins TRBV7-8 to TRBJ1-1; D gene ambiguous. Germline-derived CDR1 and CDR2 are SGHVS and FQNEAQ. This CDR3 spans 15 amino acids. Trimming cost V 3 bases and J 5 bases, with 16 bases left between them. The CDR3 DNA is TGTGCCAGCAGCTTGACCCCCAAGTCGGAAACTGAAGCTTTCTTT. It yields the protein CASSLTPKSETEAFF.

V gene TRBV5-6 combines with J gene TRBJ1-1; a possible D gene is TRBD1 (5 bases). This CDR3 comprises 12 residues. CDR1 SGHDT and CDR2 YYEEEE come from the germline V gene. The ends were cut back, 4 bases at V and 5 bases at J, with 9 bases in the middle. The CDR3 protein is CASSPQGTEAFF. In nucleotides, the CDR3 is TGTGCCAGCAGCCCTCAGGGTACTGAAGCTTTCTTT.

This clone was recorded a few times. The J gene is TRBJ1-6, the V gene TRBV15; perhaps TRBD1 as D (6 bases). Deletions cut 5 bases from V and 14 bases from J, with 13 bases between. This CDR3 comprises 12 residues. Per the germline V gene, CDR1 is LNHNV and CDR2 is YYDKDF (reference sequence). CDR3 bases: TGTGCCACCAGCTTGGGAGACAGGACCCTCCACTTT. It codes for CATSLGDRTLHF.

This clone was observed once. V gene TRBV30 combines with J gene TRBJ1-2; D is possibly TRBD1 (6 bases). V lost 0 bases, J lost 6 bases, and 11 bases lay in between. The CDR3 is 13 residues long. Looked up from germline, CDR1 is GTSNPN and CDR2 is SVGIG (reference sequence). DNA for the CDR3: TGTGCCTGGAGTGTAGAGGGGGTGGATGGCTACACCTTC. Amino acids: CAWSVEGVDGYTF. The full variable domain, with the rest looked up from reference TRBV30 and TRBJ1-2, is SQTIHQWPATLVQPVGSPLSLECTVEGTSNPNLYWYRQAAGRGLQLLFYSVGIGQISSEVPQNLSASRPQDRQFILSSKKLLLSDSGFYLCAWSVEGVDGYTFGSGTRLTVV.

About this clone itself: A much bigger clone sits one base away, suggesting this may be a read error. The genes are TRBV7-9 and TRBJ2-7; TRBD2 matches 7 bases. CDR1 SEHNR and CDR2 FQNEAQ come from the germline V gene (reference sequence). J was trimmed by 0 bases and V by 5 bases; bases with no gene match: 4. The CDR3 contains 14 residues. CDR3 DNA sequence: TGTGCCAGCAGCGGAGGCGGGAGCTCCTACGAGCAGTACTTC. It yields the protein CASSGGGSSYEQYF.

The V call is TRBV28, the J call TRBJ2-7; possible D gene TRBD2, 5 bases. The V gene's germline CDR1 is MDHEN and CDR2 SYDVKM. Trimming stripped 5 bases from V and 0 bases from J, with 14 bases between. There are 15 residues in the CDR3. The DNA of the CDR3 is TGTGCCAGCAGTCCGACGGACTGGAGCTCCTACGAGCAGTACTTC. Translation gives CASSPTDWSSYEQYF. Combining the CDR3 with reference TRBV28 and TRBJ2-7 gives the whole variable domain DVKVTQSSRYLVKRTGEKVFLECVQDMDHENMFWYRQDPGLGLRLIYFSYDVKMKEKGDIPEGYSVSREKKERFSLILESASTNQTSMYLCASSPTDWSSYEQYFGPGTRLTVT.

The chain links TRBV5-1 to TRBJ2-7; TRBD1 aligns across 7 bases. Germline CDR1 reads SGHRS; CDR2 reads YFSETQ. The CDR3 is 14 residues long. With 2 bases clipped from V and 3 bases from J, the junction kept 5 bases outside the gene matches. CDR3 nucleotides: TGCGCCAGCAGCTTTGGGCAGGGGGTCTACGAGCAGTACTTC. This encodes CASSFGQGVYEQYF.

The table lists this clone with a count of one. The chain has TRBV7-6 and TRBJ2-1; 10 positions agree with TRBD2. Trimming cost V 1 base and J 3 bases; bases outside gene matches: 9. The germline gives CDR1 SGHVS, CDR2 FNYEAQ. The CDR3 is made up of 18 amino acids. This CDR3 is CASSLEALLAGGYNEQFF. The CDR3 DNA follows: TGTGCCAGCAGCTTAGAGGCCCTATTAGCGGGAGGCTACAATGAGCAGTTCTTC.